The rows below give T cell receptor beta chains drawn from one sample of a study of OX40 agonist ivuxolimab in advanced cancers. Libraries were prepared by immunoSEQ multiplex PCR; TCRdb keeps only in-frame clonotypes and omits some of them. This sample carries around 130,000 clones, 93% of them seen once, and the ten largest clones take roughly 0.15%. Sequenced here: CD4+ or CD8+ T cells sorted from blood, sampled in a trial of the OX40 agonist ivuxolimab. These receptors were collected from an adult with an advanced solid tumor such as melanoma, head and neck, liver or kidney cancer. Both conserved end residues are part of each CDR3. A D gene is named only where the DNA matches it firmly. Expanded clones get a size class; other rows say once, few or many, or leave the size out.

cdr3_length,clone_size,d_call,j_call,v_call,cdr3_aa,cdr3_nt
15,NA,NA,TRBJ2-1,TRBV7-8,CASSEFDPNFNEQFF,TGTGCCAGCAGCGAATTCGACCCGAATTTCAATGAGCAGTTCTTC
18,NA,NA,TRBJ2-3,TRBV7-2,CASSFLAGAGRLTDTQYF,TGTGCCAGCAGCTTCCTCGCGGGGGCGGGGCGATTAACAGATACGCAGTATTTT
15,NA,NA,TRBJ2-2,TRBV2,CASSDNGGFTGELFF,TGTGCCAGCAGTGATAACGGGGGTTTCACCGGGGAGCTGTTTTTT
14,NA,TRBD1,TRBJ1-1,TRBV29-1,CSVALTGGLTEAFF,TGCAGCGTTGCACTGACAGGGGGGCTCACTGAAGCTTTCTTT
14,NA,NA,TRBJ1-1,TRBV2,CASGPGGPPTEAFF,TGTGCCAGCGGCCCTGGGGGGCCCCCCACTGAAGCTTTCTTT
14,NA,NA,TRBJ2-7,TRBV5-1,CASSSGRSPGEQYF,TGCGCCAGCAGCTCGGGGAGGTCCCCCGGCGAGCAGTACTTC
14,NA,NA,TRBJ1-6,TRBV28,CASTPGPLGSPLHF,TGTGCCAGCACCCCGGGCCCCTTGGGTTCACCCCTCCACTTT
15,NA,NA,TRBJ2-3,TRBV11-2,CASSLVRAESGTQYF,TGTGCCAGCAGCTTAGTGCGGGCGGAGTCGGGGACGCAGTATTTT
16,NA,NA,TRBJ2-6,TRBV9,CASSPGHNSGANVLTF,TGTGCCAGCAGCCCCGGCCATAACTCTGGGGCCAACGTCCTGACTTTC
16,NA,NA,TRBJ1-6,TRBV7-8,CASSPTSGRYNSPLHF,TGTGCCAGCAGCCCGACTTCGGGCCGATATAATTCACCCCTCCACTTT
16,NA,TRBD2,TRBJ2-1,TRBV28,CASTGRTSGAYNEQFF,TGTGCCAGCACAGGCCGGACTAGCGGGGCCTACAATGAGCAGTTCTTC
16,NA,NA,TRBJ2-5,TRBV7-2,CASSLEGEGPRETQYF,TGTGCCAGCAGCTTAGAGGGGGAGGGACCTAGAGAGACCCAGTACTTC
14,NA,NA,TRBJ1-4,TRBV28,CASSPQSTNEKLFF,TGTGCCAGCAGCCCACAGTCAACTAATGAAAAACTGTTTTTT
15,NA,NA,TRBJ1-5,TRBV28,CASTPGIGGNQPQHF,TGTGCCAGCACTCCTGGGATAGGGGGCAATCAGCCCCAGCATTTT
13,NA,NA,TRBJ2-7,TRBV2,CASNDLGVDEQYF,TGTGCCAGCAATGATCTCGGCGTTGACGAGCAGTACTTC
15,NA,NA,TRBJ1-1,TRBV7-9,CASSLVQGDNTEAFF,TGTGCCAGCAGCTTAGTTCAGGGAGACAACACTGAAGCTTTCTTT
16,NA,NA,TRBJ1-5,TRBV27,CASSSSGRWGNQPQHF,TGTGCCAGCAGTTCTTCAGGGCGGTGGGGCAATCAGCCCCAGCATTTT
14,once,NA,TRBJ1-1,TRBV2,CASSEGPRGGEAFF,TGTGCCAGCAGTGAAGGGCCCCGGGGGGGAGAAGCTTTCTTT
14,few,TRBD1,TRBJ1-1,TRBV6-6,CASSSRDRNTEAFF,TGTGCCAGCAGTTCCCGGGACAGGAACACTGAAGCTTTCTTT
16,NA,TRBD1,TRBJ2-6,TRBV18,CASSRATGSGANVLTF,TGTGCCAGCTCACGGGCGACAGGGTCTGGGGCCAACGTCCTGACTTTC
16,once,NA,TRBJ2-2,TRBV19,CASSPRGGSNTGELFF,TGTGCCAGTAGTCCCCGTGGAGGTTCGAACACCGGGGAGCTGTTTTTT
15,NA,TRBD2,TRBJ2-5,TRBV28,CASTSGRGPGETQYF,TGTGCCAGCACCAGCGGGAGAGGTCCCGGGGAGACCCAGTACTTC
13,NA,NA,TRBJ1-6,TRBV5-1,CASRAEWGSPLHF,TGCGCCAGCCGGGCCGAGTGGGGTTCACCCCTCCACTTT
11,NA,NA,TRBJ2-7,TRBV11-2,CASSLNFEQYF,TGTGCCAGCAGTTTGAACTTTGAGCAGTACTTC
12,NA,NA,TRBJ2-1,TRBV28,CASSLGTGGQFF,NA
15,NA,NA,TRBJ1-4,TRBV5-6,CASSLTLGVNEKLFF,TGTGCCAGCAGCTTGACCCTTGGAGTAAATGAAAAACTGTTTTTT
13,once,NA,TRBJ1-5,TRBV7-3,CASSLYQGQPQHF,TGTGCCAGCAGCTTATATCAGGGTCAGCCCCAGCATTTT
14,NA,TRBD1,TRBJ2-5,TRBV28,CASSFDRDEETQYF,TGTGCCAGCAGTTTCGACAGGGACGAAGAGACCCAGTACTTC
14,NA,NA,TRBJ1-5,TRBV18,CASSLLDSNQPQHF,TGTGCCAGCTCACTACTAGATAGCAATCAGCCCCAGCATTTT
15,NA,TRBD2,TRBJ2-1,TRBV7-8,CASIRTSGSTNEQFF,TGTGCCAGCATAAGGACTAGCGGGAGTACCAATGAGCAGTTCTTC